Reported below is one TCR beta chain. The antigen is unknown. Additional DNA sequences in this sample encode the identical CDR3. The PCR made use of 60 Vbeta and 13 Jbeta primers. TCRdb's table, derived via immunoSEQ multiplex PCR, lists solely in-frame clones and lacks some. Its clone listing holds 200,000 to 250,000 clones. Whereas donors were nominally healthy upon sampling, unrecorded immune exposures were probable. This CDR3 is 11 amino acids long. V was pared by 6 bases and J by 2 bases, with 0 bases of the junction left unmatched. Germline CDR1 is DFQATT and CDR2 is SNEGSKA (reference sequence). The entry originates in a study of cytomegalovirus exposure and HLA in healthy donors. About the study: An early release of data contained about 85 million unique TCRs, which came from HLA-typed donors.

Broader study findings: Most TCR sequences were seen very rarely across donors, but some public TCRs occurred in many. Excluded: some indistinguishable V segments such as TRBV6-2 and TRBV6-3.

The sample taken for sequencing was PBMCs. The source is a woman in her 30s in good health and CMV-seropositive. This rearrangement joins TRBV20-1 to TRBJ1-2; 7 bases line up with TRBD1. CDR3 residues: CSATGNYGYTF. In DNA, the CDR3 is TGCAGTGCGACAGGGAACTATGGCTACACCTTC.